This T cell receptor beta chain derives from a study of shared clonotypes between healthy human individuals. As for the study in general: Donor ages ranged 18 to 49 years: a couple of women, three men.

This table comes from immunoSEQ multiplex PCR, and its TCRdb copy is limited to in-frame clones, with some not included. The table lists fewer than 650,000 clones, about 79% of them singletons, with 13% in the top ten. Around 90 million PBMCs served as the genomic DNA source for unsorted samples. This clone was seen only a few times. Sequencing was carried out using PBMCs. This TCR came from a woman aged 40 to 49 in good health. Some clones in this sample may be carry-over from other donors' samples.

Here the CDR3 reads CAWSASWSSYEQYF. CDR3 sequence (DNA): TGTGCCTGGAGTGCTTCTTGGTCTTCCTACGAGCAGTACTTC. The chain uses TRBV30 and TRBJ2-7; D is uncertain. There are 14 residues in the CDR3. V lost 1 base and J 1 base, leaving 11 bases between the germline ends. Germline V gene sequence: CDR1 GTSNPN, CDR2 SVGIG (reference sequence). The whole variable domain, filled in from reference TRBV30 and TRBJ2-7, reads SQTIHQWPATLVQPVGSPLSLECTVEGTSNPNLYWYRQAAGRGLQLLFYSVGIGQISSEVPQNLSASRPQDRQFILSSKKLLLSDSGFYLCAWSASWSSYEQYFGPGTRLTVT.